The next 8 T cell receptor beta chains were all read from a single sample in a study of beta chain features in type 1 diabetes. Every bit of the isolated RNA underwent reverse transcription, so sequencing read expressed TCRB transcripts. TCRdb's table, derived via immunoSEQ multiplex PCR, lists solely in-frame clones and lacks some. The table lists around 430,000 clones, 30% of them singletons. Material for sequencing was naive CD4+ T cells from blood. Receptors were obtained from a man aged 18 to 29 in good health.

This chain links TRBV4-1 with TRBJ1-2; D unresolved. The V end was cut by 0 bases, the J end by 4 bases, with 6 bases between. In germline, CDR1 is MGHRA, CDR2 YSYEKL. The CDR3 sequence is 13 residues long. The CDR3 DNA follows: TGCGCCAGCAGCCAAGAGGTCCCCTATGGCTACACCTTC. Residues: CASSQEVPYGYTF.

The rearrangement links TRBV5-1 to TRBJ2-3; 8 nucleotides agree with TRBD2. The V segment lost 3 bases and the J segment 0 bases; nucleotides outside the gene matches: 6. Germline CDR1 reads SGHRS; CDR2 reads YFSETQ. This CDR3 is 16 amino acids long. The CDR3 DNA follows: TGCGCCAGCAGCTCTACGACTAGCGTGAGCACAGATACGCAGTATTTT. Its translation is CASSSTTSVSTDTQYF.

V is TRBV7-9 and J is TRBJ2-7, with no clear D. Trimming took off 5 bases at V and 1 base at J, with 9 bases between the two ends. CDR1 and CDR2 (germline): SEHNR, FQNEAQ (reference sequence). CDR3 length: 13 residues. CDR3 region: CASSRLGSYEQYF. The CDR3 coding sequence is TGTGCCAGCAGCCGCCTGGGGTCCTACGAGCAGTACTTC.

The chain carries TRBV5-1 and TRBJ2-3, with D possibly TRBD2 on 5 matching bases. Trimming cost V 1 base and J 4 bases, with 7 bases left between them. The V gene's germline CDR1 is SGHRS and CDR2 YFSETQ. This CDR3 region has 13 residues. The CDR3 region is CASSLRGPDTQYF. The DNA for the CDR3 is TGCGCCAGCAGCTTGCGGGGTCCAGATACGCAGTATTTT.

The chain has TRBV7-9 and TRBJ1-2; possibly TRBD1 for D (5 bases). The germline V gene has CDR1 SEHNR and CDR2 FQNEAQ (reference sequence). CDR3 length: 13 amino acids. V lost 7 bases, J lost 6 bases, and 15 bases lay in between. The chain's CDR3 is CASTFGQGDGYTF. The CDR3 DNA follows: TGTGCCAGCACCTTCGGGCAGGGTGATGGCTACACCTTC.

CDR3 residues: CARAPGTGHYGELFF. DNA for the CDR3: TGTGCCCGAGCCCCCGGGACAGGCCACTACGGGGAGCTGTTTTTT. The chain links TRBV30 to TRBJ2-2, with 8 bases matching TRBD1. CDR1 and CDR2 from the germline V gene are GTSNPN and SVGIG (reference sequence). This CDR3 comprises 15 residues. The trim removed 8 bases at V and 7 bases at J, leaving 15 bases unmatched.

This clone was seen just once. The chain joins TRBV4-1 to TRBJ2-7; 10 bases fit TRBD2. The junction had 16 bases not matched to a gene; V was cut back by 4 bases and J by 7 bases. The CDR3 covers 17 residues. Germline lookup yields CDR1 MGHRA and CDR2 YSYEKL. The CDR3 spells CASSPLGGSAGGPEQYF. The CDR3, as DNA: TGCGCCAGCAGCCCCTTGGGAGGGTCAGCGGGAGGGCCGGAGCAGTACTTC.

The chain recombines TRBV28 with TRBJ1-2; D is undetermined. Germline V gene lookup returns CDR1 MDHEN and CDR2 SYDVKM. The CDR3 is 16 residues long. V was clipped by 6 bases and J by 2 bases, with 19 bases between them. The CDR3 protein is CASSPLGSQRNYGYTF. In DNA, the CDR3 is TGTGCCAGCAGCCCCTTGGGGTCTCAAAGAAACTATGGCTACACCTTC.